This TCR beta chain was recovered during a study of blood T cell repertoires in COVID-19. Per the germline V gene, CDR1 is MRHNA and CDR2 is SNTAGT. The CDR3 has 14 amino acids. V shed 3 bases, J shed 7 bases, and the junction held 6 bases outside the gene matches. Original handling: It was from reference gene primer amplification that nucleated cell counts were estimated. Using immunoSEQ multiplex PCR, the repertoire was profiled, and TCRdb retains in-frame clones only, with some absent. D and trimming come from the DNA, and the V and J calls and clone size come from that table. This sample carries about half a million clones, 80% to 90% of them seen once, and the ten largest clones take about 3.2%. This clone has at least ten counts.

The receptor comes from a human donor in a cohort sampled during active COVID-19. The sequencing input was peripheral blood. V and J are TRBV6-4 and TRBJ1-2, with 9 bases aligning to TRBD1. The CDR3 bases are TGTGCCAGCAGTGAACAGGGGGCGTTGAGTGGCTACACCTTC. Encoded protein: CASSEQGALSGYTF.